The following is a TCR beta chain sequence with its context. This sample was taken from a study of blood T cell repertoires in COVID-19. Study overall: The origin of the acute and convalescent COVID-19 samples was the United States, Italy and Spain. PBMCs, B-cell-depleted T cells, or T cells were the source of the cDNA or gDNA that made up the material.

The V end lost 7 bases, the J end lost 5 bases, and 15 bases lay between the germline ends. There are 13 residues in the CDR3. CDR1 SQVTM and CDR2 ANQGSEA come from the germline V gene. Source study methods: Reference gene primer amplification yielded estimated nucleated cell counts. Here immunoSEQ multiplex PCR was the method, and the copy in TCRdb shows in-frame clones only, minus some. That table supplies the V and J calls and clone size; D and trimming were determined from the DNA. Of about 160,000 clones listed, approximately 85% are singletons. The chain recombines TRBV29-1 with TRBJ2-1; weak D call: TRBD2 (6 bases). Input material: peripheral blood. This receptor was obtained from a man in his forties with acute or convalescent COVID-19. The CDR3 region has the DNA TGCAGCGCTACGGGGGATCTTGACAATGAGCAGTTCTTC. Its translation is CSATGDLDNEQFF.